This T cell receptor beta chain appears in the sequencing data of a study of T-cell reconstitution after alpha-beta-depleted transplantation in children. General study results and limits: T-cell numbers and diversity one year post-transplant derived largely from freshly generated T cells. Some patients showed high day-60 TCRbeta diversity, which derived from surviving recipient T cells and thymic progenitors. About two months after transplant, alpha-beta T cells reportedly came from several hundred expanded graft clones.

This CDR3 has 14 residues. V shed 5 bases and J shed 1 base, with 11 bases lying between them. Germline V lookup: CDR1 MNHEY, CDR2 SVGEGT. The authors prepared the TCRbeta library with unique molecular identifiers. TCRdb re-called the PCR reads through MiXCR, storing one row per CDR3 protein. The repertoire holds hundreds of thousands of distinct CDR3 sequences, with about a sixth as singletons. A remark on this clonotype: Its target is unknown.

Source: PBMCs, mostly from graft donor cells, taken 360 days after TCRalphabeta/CD19-depleted stem cell transplant. This clonotype originated in a male patient aged 2 to 9 who had a stem cell transplant for acute lymphoblastic leukemia, so the T cells may come from the graft donor. The chain has TRBV6-2 or TRBV6-3 and TRBJ1-2; no firm D call. CDR3 residues: CASSPLRVNYGYTF. The DNA for the CDR3 is TGTGCCAGCAGTCCACTGCGGGTTAACTATGGCTACACCTTC.